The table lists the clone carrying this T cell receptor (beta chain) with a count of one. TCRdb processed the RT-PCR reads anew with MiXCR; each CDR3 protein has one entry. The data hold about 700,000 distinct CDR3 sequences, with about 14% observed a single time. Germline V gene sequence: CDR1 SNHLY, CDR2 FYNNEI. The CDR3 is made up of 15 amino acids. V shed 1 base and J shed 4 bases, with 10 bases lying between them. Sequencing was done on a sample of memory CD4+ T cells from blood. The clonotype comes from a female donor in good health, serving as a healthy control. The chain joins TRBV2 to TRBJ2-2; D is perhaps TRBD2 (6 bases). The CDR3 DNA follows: TGTGCCAGCAGTGAAGGGTGGGGAGGCACCGGGGAGCTGTTTTTT. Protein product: CASSEGWGGTGELFF.